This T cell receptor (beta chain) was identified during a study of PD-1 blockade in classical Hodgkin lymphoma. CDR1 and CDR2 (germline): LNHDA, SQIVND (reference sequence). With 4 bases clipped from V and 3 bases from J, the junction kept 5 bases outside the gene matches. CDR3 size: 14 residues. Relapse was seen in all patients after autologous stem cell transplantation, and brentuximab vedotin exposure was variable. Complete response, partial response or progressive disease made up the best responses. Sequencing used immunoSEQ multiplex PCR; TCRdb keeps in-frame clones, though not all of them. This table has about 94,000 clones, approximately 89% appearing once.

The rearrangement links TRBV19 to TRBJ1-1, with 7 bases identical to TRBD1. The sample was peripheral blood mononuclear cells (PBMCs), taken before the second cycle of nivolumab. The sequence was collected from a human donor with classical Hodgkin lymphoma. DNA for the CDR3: TGTGCCAGTAGTAGTTACCAGGGGGACACTGAAGCTTTCTTT. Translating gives CASSSYQGDTEAFF.